The 24 T cell receptor beta chains reported below all come from one sample, sequenced in a study of tumor-infiltrating lymphocytes in primary liver carcinoma. Germline DNA was extracted alongside blood RNA, which was obtained from unsorted whole blood. Total RNA amounting to 450 to 550 ng was the source from which TCR beta cDNA was made with a constant-region primer. ARM-PCR, slightly modified, supplied the TCR beta libraries through three nested multiplex PCR rounds. Investigators reported that the first two PCR rounds, at 10 cycles each, used TRBV1-TRBV30 forward primers with a C-beta reverse primer. Each CDR3 protein gets one entry after TCRdb re-called the multiplex PCR reads with MiXCR. The data contain about 180,000 distinct CDR3 sequences, less than 65% of them singletons. Sequenced sample: peripheral blood. The source is a man aged 40-49 years with primary liver carcinoma and hepatitis B virus infection.

Concerning this clonotype itself: One junction end disagrees with the germline gene, perhaps due to a read error. The chain employs TRBV11-1 and TRBJ2-4; D not certain. The CDR3 has 16 amino acids. Germline V gene data show CDR1 as SGHAT and CDR2 as FQDESV (reference sequence). In DNA form, the CDR3 reads TGTGCCAGCAGCTTAGGAGGAGCAGGCCCCAAAAATATTCACTACTTC. Its protein product is CASSLGGAGPKNIHYF.

The chain is built from TRBV29-1 and TRBJ2-3; possibly TRBD2 for D (5 bases). CDR1 is SQVTM, CDR2 ANQGSEA, per germline. V gave up 6 bases and J gave up 4 bases, with 14 bases separating them. CDR3 length: 13 amino acids. CDR3: CSVRLGDSDTQYF. The CDR3 region has the DNA TGCAGCGTCCGACTGGGAGACTCAGATACGCAGTATTTT.

This clonotype was counted only a few times. The chain is built from TRBV6-5 and TRBJ2-1; 7 bases are shared with TRBD2. V was pared by 7 bases and J by 3 bases, with 6 bases of the junction left unmatched. The CDR3 sequence is 14 residues long. Germline V gives CDR1 MNHEY, CDR2 SVGAGI. The CDR3 sequence is CASTISGHYNEQFF. In DNA, the CDR3 is TGTGCCAGCACTATTAGCGGGCACTACAATGAGCAGTTCTTC.

The chain has TRBV6-2 or TRBV6-3 and TRBJ2-5, with 10 bases aligning to TRBD2. This CDR3 has 18 residues. The germline gives CDR1 MNHEY, CDR2 SVGEGT. Trimming cost V 4 bases and J 5 bases; bases outside gene matches: 16. Here the CDR3 reads CASSSRALAGALGETQYF. The CDR3, as DNA: TGTGCCAGCAGTTCCCGCGCGCTAGCGGGAGCCCTCGGGGAGACCCAGTACTTC.

The gene calls are TRBV29-1 and TRBJ2-2; 7 bases match TRBD2. J lost 5 bases, V lost 7 bases, and 16 bases had no gene match. From germline, CDR1 is SQVTM and CDR2 ANQGSEA. The CDR3 runs 16 residues. CDR3 DNA sequence: TGCAGCGCCTTTACTAGCGTGAGGGAGGAAACCGGGGAGCTGTTTTTT. Translating gives CSAFTSVREETGELFF.

The rearrangement links TRBV7-9 to TRBJ2-1, with a possible D match to TRBD1 (6 bases). This CDR3 has 15 residues. CDR1 SEHNR and CDR2 FQNEAQ come from the germline V gene (reference sequence). Trimming cost V 3 bases and J 1 base, with 10 bases left between them. The CDR3 sequence is CASSFQGQSYNEQFF. CDR3 nucleotides: TGTGCCAGCAGCTTCCAGGGACAATCCTACAATGAGCAGTTCTTC.

The chain employs TRBV30 and TRBJ2-7; 11 bases are a match to TRBD1. Per germline, CDR1 GTSNPN and CDR2 SVGIG (reference sequence). V dropped 2 bases and J dropped 4; count of bases not matched to a gene: 7. The CDR3 length is 15 residues. The chain's CDR3 is CAWSPPGTGGYEQYF. In DNA form, the CDR3 reads TGTGCCTGGAGTCCTCCCGGGACAGGGGGATACGAGCAGTACTTC. Full variable domain (rest looked up from reference TRBV30 and TRBJ2-7): SQTIHQWPATLVQPVGSPLSLECTVEGTSNPNLYWYRQAAGRGLQLLFYSVGIGQISSEVPQNLSASRPQDRQFILSSKKLLLSDSGFYLCAWSPPGTGGYEQYFGPGTRLTVT.

The chain carries TRBV28 and TRBJ1-2; D remains unclear. The germline gives CDR1 MDHEN, CDR2 SYDVKM. CDR3 length equals 12 residues. Trimming took 5 bases from V and 2 from J, leaving 6 bases between them. CDR3 sequence reads: CASSRQNYGYTF. CDR3 DNA: TGTGCCAGCAGTAGACAAAACTATGGCTACACCTTC.

V usage is TRBV30 and J usage is TRBJ1-1; the D gene is possibly TRBD1 (6 bases). The CDR3 is 13 amino acids. V was cut by 0 bases and J by 7 bases, with 12 bases left in between. Germline V gives CDR1 GTSNPN, CDR2 SVGIG (reference sequence). In nucleotides, the CDR3 is TGTGCCTGGAGTGTTGTCAGGGGCGGTGAAGCTTTCTTT. Amino acids: CAWSVVRGGEAFF.

The rearrangement uses TRBV6-1 and TRBJ2-1, with 11 nucleotides matching TRBD2. In germline, CDR1 is MNHNS, CDR2 SASEGT. V was clipped by 1 base and J by 12 bases; unmatched bases: 20. This CDR3 spans 19 amino acids. Here the CDR3 reads CASSEGLTSGIALGVGQFF. In nucleotides, the CDR3 is TGTGCCAGCAGTGAAGGTCTGACTAGCGGGATCGCCCTAGGTGTGGGGCAGTTCTTC.

The rearrangement links TRBV5-1 to TRBJ2-2, with D possibly being TRBD2 (6 bases). Germline assignment: CDR1 SGHRS and CDR2 YFSETQ. This CDR3 comprises 14 residues. With 5 bases removed from V and 3 bases from J, the gap between germline ends came to 11 bases. Written as DNA, the CDR3 is TGCGCCAGCAGGGGGGACTCAGACACCGGGGAGCTGTTTTTT. Translation: CASRGDSDTGELFF.

The rearrangement links TRBV12-3 or TRBV12-4 to TRBJ2-7; D is undetermined. The CDR3 has 11 residues. Between the trimmed V and J ends, which lost 6 bases and 5 bases, there was a span of 8 bases. Here the CDR3 DNA reads TGTGCCAGCAGGGCGGTCGACGAGCAGTACTTC. Its translation is CASRAVDEQYF.

This clonotype was seen only once. This chain joins TRBV11-1 and TRBJ2-7; D might be TRBD2 (6 bases). The CDR3 covers 13 residues. Germline CDR1 SGHAT, CDR2 FQDESV (reference sequence). Trimming took 8 bases from V and 3 from J, leaving 14 bases between them. CDR3 coding DNA: TGTGCCAGCTCGCGGGACTCAATCTACGAGCAGTACTTC. This gives the protein CASSRDSIYEQYF.

In this sample, this clonotype turned up once. The junction does not match germline at one end; this may be a read error. The chain couples TRBV11-3 to TRBJ2-3, with 7 bases lining up with TRBD1. Germline V gene data show CDR1 as SGHNT and CDR2 as YENEEA. The CDR3 is 16 amino acids. The CDR3 DNA reads as TGTGCCAACAGCTTAGCCTCCGGGACAGTTATCGGTACGCAGTATTTT. Its protein product is CANSLASGTVIGTQYF.

This clonotype was recorded at least ten times. V is TRBV10-3 and J is TRBJ2-1; D may be TRBD1 or TRBD2 (5 bases each). Trimming took 6 bases from V and 6 from J, leaving 15 bases between them. From germline, CDR1 is ENHRY and CDR2 SYGVKD. There are 14 residues in the CDR3. For the CDR3, the DNA is TGTGCCATCAGAGGGGAGATCAGCACCAATGAGCAGTTCTTC. Protein: CAIRGEISTNEQFF.

The chain employs TRBV10-2 and TRBJ2-7; D is ambiguous. Germline CDR1 is WSHSY and CDR2 is SAAADI. V lost 4 bases, J lost 4 bases, and 14 bases lay in between. This CDR3 region has 14 residues. CDR3 coding DNA: TGCGCCAGCAGTGGCAGCGAGAGTCGGTACGAGCAGTACTTC. Translated: CASSGSESRYEQYF.

With regard to this clonotype: One junction end disagrees with the germline gene, perhaps due to a read error. The CDR3 DNA sequence: TGTGTCAGCAGCCCCGGGACAGGCACAGATACGCAGTATTTT. Its protein is CVSSPGTGTDTQYF. The V gene is TRBV11-3, the J gene TRBJ2-3; 7 nucleotides match TRBD1. CDR3 length: 14 amino acids. Per germline, CDR1 SGHNT and CDR2 YENEEA.

This clonotype came up once. Lacking the conserved final phenylalanine or tryptophan, this CDR3 likely reflects a read error. The rearrangement links TRBV11-2 to TRBJ2-1; D is undetermined. The CDR3 loop spans 13 amino acids. Germline V gene lookup returns CDR1 SGHAT and CDR2 FQNNGV. The CDR3 region is CVSSSQDYNEQFL. The CDR3 nucleotides are TGTGTCAGCAGCTCGCAGGACTACAATGAGCAGTTCTTA.

This clonotype was seen many times. This chain links TRBV29-1 with TRBJ2-4, with D perhaps being TRBD1 or TRBD2 (5 bases each). Per the germline V gene, CDR1 is SQVTM and CDR2 is ANQGSEA. V shed 5 bases and J shed 0 bases, with 8 bases lying between them. The CDR3 totals 13 residues. The CDR3 sequence is CSVLGTAKNIQYF. DNA for the CDR3: TGCAGCGTTCTCGGGACAGCCAAAAACATTCAGTACTTC.

V gene TRBV11-2 combines with J gene TRBJ2-7, with 11 bases matching TRBD2. Germline trimming cut 4 bases from V and 0 bases from J; bases unmatched to any gene: 5. CDR1 and CDR2 from the germline V gene are SGHAT and FQNNGV. The CDR3 consists of 16 residues. The CDR3 spells CASSSTTSGISYEQYF. The CDR3 nucleotides read TGTGCCAGCAGCTCTACGACTAGCGGGATCTCCTACGAGCAGTACTTC.

This clonotype was detected many times. The V gene is TRBV11-1, the J gene TRBJ2-7, with TRBD2 matching 8 bases. The V segment lost 2 bases and the J segment 3 bases; nucleotides outside the gene matches: 3. The CDR3 is 14 amino acids. Germline CDR1 SGHAT, CDR2 FQDESV (reference sequence). CDR3 protein: CASSLTGLVYEQYF. DNA of the CDR3: TGTGCCAGCAGCTTAACGGGACTAGTCTACGAGCAGTACTTC. The full variable domain, in which reference TRBV11-1 and TRBJ2-7 provide the parts outside the CDR3, is EAEVAQSPRYKITEKSQAVAFWCDPISGHATLYWYRQILGQGPELLVQFQDESVVDDSQLPKDRFSAERLKGVDSTLKIQPAELGDSAMYLCASSLTGLVYEQYFGPGTRLTVT.

This clonotype has just one count. Sequence at one end of the junction differs from germline and may be a read error. The chain is built from TRBV6-6 and TRBJ1-6; D gene ambiguous. This CDR3 contains 16 residues. Germline values: CDR1 MNHNY, CDR2 SVGAGI (reference sequence). CDR3 in DNA: TGTGCCAGCAGTTACCTCCACACTACGGATAATTCACCCCTCCAGTTT. Translated: CASSYLHTTDNSPLQF.

There are a few counts of this clonotype. A much larger clone differs from this one at a single base, so this may be a read error. The chain is built from TRBV11-2 and TRBJ2-5; 8 bases map to TRBD1. With V trimmed by 6 bases and J by 9 bases, 3 bases remained unmatched. Germline V gene sequence: CDR1 SGHAT, CDR2 FQNNGV. CDR3 length: 11 amino acids. The CDR3 region has the DNA TGTGCCAGCAGTTCGACAGGGGCCCAGTACTTC. The encoded protein is CASSSTGAQYF.

The V and J genes are TRBV12-3 or TRBV12-4 and TRBJ2-7; weak D call: TRBD2 (5 bases). CDR3 length: 14 residues. V lost 3 bases and J 0 bases, leaving 9 bases between the germline ends. CDR3 residues: CASSLRADSYEQYF. Written as DNA, the CDR3 is TGTGCCAGCAGTTTGAGGGCAGACTCCTACGAGCAGTACTTC.